This entry describes one TCR beta chain. CDR1 and CDR2 (germline): LGHDT, YNNKEL (reference sequence). This CDR3 has 14 amino acids. V gave up 1 base and J gave up 5 bases, with 11 bases separating them. Original data processing: The authors estimated nucleated cell counts from reference gene primer amplification. Profiling relied on immunoSEQ multiplex PCR, and the TCRdb table lists in-frame clones only, not all of them. That table supplies the V and J calls and clone size; D and trimming were determined from the DNA. The profile covers about 180,000 clones, with around 87% appearing a single time and approximately 13% taken by the ten largest. The record originates from a study of blood T cell repertoires in COVID-19.

The TCR was taken from a woman in her sixties or seventies with COVID-19, enrolled during active disease. What was sequenced was peripheral blood. V and J are TRBV3-1 (or the pseudogene TRBV3-2) and TRBJ1-1; D ambiguous. CDR3 bases: TGTGCCAGCAGCCAAGTGGAGGGAGGGACTGAAGCTTTCTTT. Protein product: CASSQVEGGTEAFF.